These 22 T cell receptor beta chains originate from one sample sequenced in a study of T cells in localized non-small cell lung cancer. Method: immunoSEQ multiplex PCR; TCRdb's copy keeps in-frame clones and lacks some. The sample lists approximately 40,000 clones, more than 75% occurring once. Sequencing was performed on peripheral blood, taken before any cancer treatment. Receptors originate from a man aged 35 to 70 with stage I lung adenocarcinoma.

This chain uses TRBV6-1 with TRBJ2-5; D is uncertain. The germline V and J ends were trimmed by 2 bases and 4 bases, with 11 bases remaining between them. The germline gives CDR1 MNHNS, CDR2 SASEGT. The length of the CDR3 is 14 residues. The CDR3 bases are TGTGCCAGCAGTGAACCCGGTATGATAGAGACCCAGTACTTC. Its protein product is CASSEPGMIETQYF.

The chain has TRBV7-6 and TRBJ1-4; no reliable D call. Germline values: CDR1 SGHVS, CDR2 FNYEAQ. Trimming stripped 4 bases from V and 10 bases from J, with 13 bases between. The CDR3 has 13 amino acids. The CDR3 DNA reads TGTGCCAGCAGCTCCGCTCGGGTAGCAAAACTGTTTTTT. Encoded protein: CASSSARVAKLFF.

Here the CDR3 reads CASSLSIIETQYF. CDR3 sequence (DNA): TGTGCCAGCAGTTTATCGATAATCGAGACCCAGTACTTC. The chain is built from TRBV27 and TRBJ2-5; D not certain. The CDR3 has 13 amino acids. Deletions cut 0 bases from V and 5 bases from J, with 7 bases between. Germline CDR1 is MNHEY and CDR2 is SMNVEV (reference sequence).

This chain joins TRBV12-5 and TRBJ2-1, with 11 bases lining up with TRBD2. After removal of 6 bases from V and 3 bases from J, the junction contained 16 bases not matched to a gene. This CDR3 region has 19 residues. Germline CDR1 and CDR2: LGHNT and FRNRAP. CDR3 amino acids: CASGQRGTSGVGVYNEQFF. The CDR3 coding sequence is TGTGCTAGTGGACAACGGGGGACTAGCGGAGTGGGGGTCTACAATGAGCAGTTCTTC.

The chain couples TRBV9 to TRBJ2-3; D perhaps matches TRBD2 (5 bases). Germline V gene data show CDR1 as SGDLS and CDR2 as YYNGEE. Deletions cut 3 bases from V and 3 bases from J, with 11 bases between. The CDR3 is made up of 14 amino acids. CDR3: CASSAKPGTDTQYF. For the CDR3, the DNA is TGTGCCAGCAGCGCTAAACCGGGGACAGATACGCAGTATTTT.

This clone occurred once. The CDR3 loop reads CASSSSGTGRNEQYF. CDR3 sequence (DNA): TGTGCCAGCAGCTCATCCGGGACAGGGAGGAACGAGCAGTACTTC. This sequence joins TRBV7-9 and TRBJ2-7, with 9 bases identical to TRBD1. The V and J ends lost 4 bases and 5 bases, in that order; junction bases with no gene match: 9. CDR3 length: 15 amino acids. Germline V gene sequence: CDR1 SEHNR, CDR2 FQNEAQ (reference sequence).

The chain recombines TRBV10-3 with TRBJ1-5, with 7 bases lining up with TRBD1. The CDR3 spans 14 residues. The V gene end was trimmed by 2 bases and the J gene end by 3 bases; junction bases not matched to a gene: 1. Germline V gives CDR1 ENHRY, CDR2 SYGVKD. CDR3 in amino acids: CAISETGDNQPQHF. CDR3 coding DNA: TGTGCCATCAGTGAGACAGGGGACAATCAGCCCCAGCATTTT.

The CDR3 bases are TGTGCCAGTAACCTCGAGGGTATTATAGGCACCGGGGAGCTGTTTTTT. This sequence encodes CASNLEGIIGTGELFF. V and J are TRBV19 and TRBJ2-2; D may be TRBD2 (5 bases). The CDR3 has 16 amino acids. CDR1 LNHDA and CDR2 SQIVND come from the germline V gene (reference sequence). The V end lost 7 bases, the J end lost 4 bases, and 19 bases lay between the germline ends.

This sequence joins TRBV4-1 and TRBJ1-1; a weak D match, TRBD1 (5 bases). Trimming pared 1 base from V and 5 bases from J, leaving 17 bases between. Germline assignment: CDR1 MGHRA and CDR2 YSYEKL. There are 16 residues in the CDR3. CDR3 sequence (DNA): TGCGCCAGCAGCCAAGGCAGGGTGGGCAGACAAACTGAAGCTTTCTTT. The encoded protein is CASSQGRVGRQTEAFF.

The chain is built from TRBV5-1 and TRBJ2-2; D gene ambiguous. V gave up 4 bases and J gave up 3 bases, with 10 bases separating them. Germline CDR1 SGHRS, CDR2 YFSETQ. The CDR3 sequence is 14 residues long. CDR3 protein: CASSPRPDTGELFF. The CDR3 nucleotides are TGCGCCAGCAGCCCTCGGCCGGACACCGGGGAGCTGTTTTTT.

The genes are TRBV19 and TRBJ2-1, with TRBD2 matching over 11 bases. The V gene's germline CDR1 is LNHDA and CDR2 SQIVND (reference sequence). This CDR3 comprises 16 residues. Losses at the gene ends were 9 bases for V and 10 bases for J; bases not matched to a gene: 17. For the CDR3, the DNA is TGTGCCAGCCACTCGTCCGGGACTAGCGGAGCACGGGAGCAGTTCTTC. It encodes CASHSSGTSGAREQFF.

The V and J genes are TRBV10-2 and TRBJ2-7; a possible D gene is TRBD2 (5 bases). Germline loops: CDR1 WSHSY, CDR2 SAAADI. This CDR3 has 12 amino acids. V was clipped by 4 bases and J by 1 base, with 5 bases between them. The CDR3 nucleotides are TGCGCCAGCAGTGGGACTTCCTACGAGCAGTACTTC. Encoded protein: CASSGTSYEQYF.

V usage is TRBV13 and J usage is TRBJ1-1; D ambiguous. The CDR3 covers 14 residues. V was shortened by 4 bases and J by 6 bases, with 15 bases between the two germline ends. Germline V gene data show CDR1 as PRHDT and CDR2 as FYEKMQ (reference sequence). The CDR3 DNA follows: TGTGCCAGCAGCTCCCTCGGACGCGCCGCTGAAGCTTTCTTT. Its translation is CASSSLGRAAEAFF.

The genes are TRBV18 and TRBJ1-4; 9 bases are a match to TRBD1. Trimming took 4 bases from V and 3 from J; bases not matched to a gene: 3. Germline CDR1 reads KGHSH; CDR2 reads LQKENI. The length of the CDR3 is 15 residues. CDR3: CASSRTGGSNEKLFF. The CDR3 DNA follows: TGTGCCAGCTCACGAACAGGGGGCTCTAATGAAAAACTGTTTTTT.

This clone was detected once. The rearrangement links TRBV5-1 to TRBJ2-3; 9 nucleotides align to TRBD2. CDR3 size: 16 residues. Trimming took 2 bases from V and 5 from J; bases not matched to a gene: 9. Germline CDR1 reads SGHRS; CDR2 reads YFSETQ. As DNA, the CDR3 is TGCGCCAGCAGCTTAATCGGTAGCGGGAGAATAGATACGCAGTATTTT. Translated: CASSLIGSGRIDTQYF.

The chain recombines TRBV7-2 with TRBJ2-7; TRBD2 aligns across 11 bases. The V segment lost 5 bases and the J segment 5 bases; nucleotides outside the gene matches: 2. The CDR3 covers 13 residues. Germline-derived CDR1 and CDR2 are SGHTA and FQGNSA. The CDR3 loop reads CASSPSGRNEQYF. Here the CDR3 DNA reads TGTGCCAGCAGCCCTAGCGGGAGGAACGAGCAGTACTTC.

The genes are TRBV28 and TRBJ2-7, with 8 positions matching TRBD1. J lost 2 bases, V lost 6 bases, and 3 bases had no gene match. The CDR3 has 13 amino acids. From germline, CDR1 is MDHEN and CDR2 SYDVKM. CDR3 DNA: TGTGCCAGCAGCTTGGACAGGGCCTACGAGCAGTACTTC. Its protein product is CASSLDRAYEQYF.

This chain joins TRBV28 and TRBJ1-5, with 9 bases that match TRBD1. The J segment lost 5 bases and the V segment lost 2 bases, leaving 4 bases of the junction unmatched. The CDR3 is 15 residues long. In germline, CDR1 is MDHEN, CDR2 SYDVKM. Here the CDR3 reads CASSLGGQGYQPQHF. CDR3 nucleotide sequence: TGTGCCAGCAGTTTAGGGGGACAGGGTTATCAGCCCCAGCATTTT. Full variable domain (missing parts from reference TRBV28 and TRBJ1-5): DVKVTQSSRYLVKRTGEKVFLECVQDMDHENMFWYRQDPGLGLRLIYFSYDVKMKEKGDIPEGYSVSREKKERFSLILESASTNQTSMYLCASSLGGQGYQPQHFGDGTRLSIL.

The gene calls are TRBV5-1 and TRBJ1-3; D ambiguous. Per the germline V gene, CDR1 is SGHRS and CDR2 is YFSETQ. V gave up 5 bases and J gave up 2 bases, with 14 bases separating them. The CDR3 extends over 15 amino acids. The CDR3 loop is CASRELSSAGNTIYF. The CDR3 DNA is TGCGCCAGCAGGGAACTCAGTTCTGCTGGAAACACCATATATTTT.

The chain has TRBV7-2 and TRBJ2-1; 11 bases match TRBD2. After removal of 8 bases from V and 4 bases from J, the junction contained 7 bases not matched to a gene. In germline, CDR1 is SGHTA, CDR2 FQGNSA. This CDR3 has 15 amino acids. The CDR3 DNA sequence: TGTGCCAGCCTACTAGCGGGAGTGCAATACAATGAGCAGTTCTTC. Protein sequence: CASLLAGVQYNEQFF.

Details on this clone: One end of the junction fails to match germline, which may point to a read error. The chain carries TRBV7-7 and TRBJ2-2; D uncertain. Germline CDR1 and CDR2: SSHAT and FNYEAQ (reference sequence). The CDR3 extends over 14 amino acids. The CDR3 bases are TGTGCTAGCAGCCGCGACCGGGACACCGGGGAGCTGTTTTTT. Protein sequence: CASSRDRDTGELFF.

This sequence joins TRBV4-3 and TRBJ2-2, with no clear D. Germline CDR1 reads LGHNA; CDR2 reads YSLEER. This CDR3 contains 15 residues. V gave up 1 base and J gave up 0 bases, with 6 bases separating them. The CDR3 reads CASSQVVSNTGELFF. CDR3 nucleotide sequence: TGCGCCAGCAGCCAAGTGGTCTCGAACACCGGGGAGCTGTTTTTT.